This T cell receptor beta chain was retrieved from a study of cytomegalovirus exposure and HLA in healthy donors. Comments on this clone: Its antigen remains unknown.

CDR3 length: 13 amino acids. Germline assignment: CDR1 MNHEY and CDR2 SMNVEV (reference sequence). The J segment lost 3 bases and the V segment lost 10 bases, leaving 6 bases of the junction unmatched. Notes on the study in general: Diagnosis of cytomegalovirus status made by the classifier reportedly showed high specificity and sensitivity.

Primers: 60 Vbeta forward and 13 Jbeta reverse. Profiling relied on immunoSEQ multiplex PCR, and the TCRdb table lists in-frame clones only, not all of them. The sample lists approximately 260,000 clones, nearly 95% seen once, with about 1.8% in the top ten. Sequencing input: PBMCs. This receptor was identified in a girl aged 2 to 10 in good health and CMV-seronegative. This chain connects TRBV27 to TRBJ2-7; TRBD1 matches 10 bases. The CDR3 spells CATADRGHYEQYF. CDR3 sequence (DNA): TGTGCCACAGCAGACAGGGGGCACTACGAGCAGTACTTC.